These 7 T cell receptor beta chains were sequenced from one sample in a study of T-cell reconstitution after alpha-beta-depleted transplantation in children (dated by TCRdb to 2016 to 2017). Libraries were prepared through PCR. The sequencer was an Illumina HiSeq 2500. TCR library preparation used molecular barcoding, with unique molecular identifiers applied to normalize quantification of the TCRbeta repertoire. TCRdb handled the public reads itself, with Q25 trimming in fastp and clone calling in MiXCR, and kept productive beta chains. Rows matching on CDR3 protein sequence are summarized as one entry with the most common DNA and genes. The sample yields a few thousand distinct CDR3 sequences; roughly 26% were counted once. The top ten constitute over 30% of the sample. The time point label, read with the paper, signifies: day 60 (about 2 months) after transplantation. Read against the paper, the sample's treatment or condition label means: allogeneic hematopoietic cell transplantation with graft depleted of TCRalphabeta T cells and CD19 B cells.

The sequencing used PBMCs, mostly from graft donor cells, collected 60 days after TCRalphabeta/CD19-depleted stem cell transplant. The receptors come from a male patient between 2 and 9 years old who had a stem cell transplant for acute lymphoblastic leukemia, so the T cells may come from the graft donor.

Many counts were recorded for this clonotype. The rearrangement uses TRBV5-6 and TRBJ1-6; D unresolved. The V end lost 2 bases, the J end lost 6 bases, and 6 bases lay between the germline ends. The CDR3 runs to 13 residues. Germline values: CDR1 SGHDT, CDR2 YYEEEE. DNA for the CDR3: TGTGCCAGCAGCTTAGCCCTTAATTCACCCCTCCACTTT. It specifies CASSLALNSPLHF.

Here the CDR3 DNA reads TGCAGCGTTGAAATTGCGGGCGGCTACTACAATGAGCAGTTCTTC. This sequence encodes CSVEIAGGYYNEQFF. The V gene is TRBV29-1, the J gene TRBJ2-1; tentative D call: TRBD2 (5 bases). Germline V gives CDR1 SQVTM, CDR2 ANQGSEA. V was clipped by 2 bases and J by 3 bases, with 14 bases between them. This CDR3 has 15 amino acids.

This clonotype appeared many times. The V gene is TRBV2, the J gene TRBJ2-5; no clear D. The germline V gene has CDR1 SNHLY and CDR2 FYNNEI. Trimming stripped 4 bases from V and 4 bases from J, with 10 bases between. The CDR3 runs to 13 residues. CDR3 nucleotides: TGTGCCAGCAGTGTAGATTGGGCAGAGACCCAGTACTTC. Its translation is CASSVDWAETQYF.

This clonotype is deemed medium-sized (0.01 to 0.1%). The V call is TRBV6-5, the J call TRBJ2-3; 7 bases are a match to TRBD1. The CDR3 extends over 17 amino acids. Germline V lookup: CDR1 MNHEY, CDR2 SVGAGI. Germline trimming cut 8 bases from V and 5 bases from J; bases unmatched to any gene: 19. The CDR3 protein is CASRPSTLGQQGDTQYF. CDR3 nucleotides: TGTGCCAGCCGTCCCTCAACTTTGGGACAGCAAGGAGATACGCAGTATTTT.

This clonotype was detected ten times or more. The chain joins TRBV21-1 to TRBJ2-2; the table's D call of TRBD2 was not tested on the DNA. TRBV21-1 is classified as a pseudogene. The CDR3 is made up of 17 amino acids. CDR3 amino acids: CASSVSTSGPSTGELFF. CDR3 nucleotides: TGTGCCAGCAGCGTGTCGACTAGCGGGCCCAGCACCGGGGAGCTGTTTTTT.

This clonotype was detected many times. The genes are TRBV7-9 and TRBJ1-4; D remains ambiguous. V lost 1 base, J lost 8 bases, and 11 bases lay in between. The CDR3 contains 14 residues. The V gene's germline CDR1 is SEHNR and CDR2 FQNEAQ (reference sequence). The CDR3: CASSLEAFREKLFF. As DNA, the CDR3 is TGTGCCAGCAGCTTAGAAGCGTTTCGGGAAAAACTGTTTTTT.

Many counts were recorded for this clonotype. V gene TRBV7-6 combines with J gene TRBJ1-1; a possible D gene is TRBD1 (5 bases). The CDR3 contains 21 residues. Deletions cut 5 bases from V and 4 bases from J, with 35 bases between. Germline assignment: CDR1 SGHVS and CDR2 FNYEAQ. The CDR3 DNA sequence: TGTGCCAGCAGCCCGGGATTGGGGGTCAAAGGGGCGCCGATGTCCCCCACTGAAGCTTTCTTT. As protein: CASSPGLGVKGAPMSPTEAFF.